This entry lists 16 T cell receptor beta chains sequenced from one sample in a study of graft-versus-host responses after intestinal transplantation. This table comes from immunoSEQ multiplex PCR, and its TCRdb copy is limited to in-frame clones, with some not included. The table includes 30,000 to 50,000 clones, nearly 95% detected once. These TCRs are of unknown antigen specificity. The material was unstimulated CD8+ T cells sorted from spleen or lymph node cells, obtained before transplant. Receptor source: a human donor who was the organ donor for an intestinal transplant.

A word on this clone: Other DNA sequences of this sample code for an identical CDR3. The chain is built from TRBV4-1 and TRBJ2-7, with 7 bases lining up with TRBD1. The CDR3 totals 15 residues. Trimming took 1 base from V and 0 from J; bases not matched to a gene: 3. CDR1 is MGHRA, CDR2 YSYEKL, per germline. The CDR3 region is CASSQGDSLSYEQYF. The CDR3 nucleotides read TGCGCCAGCAGCCAAGGGGACAGTCTCTCCTACGAGCAGTACTTC.

This rearrangement joins TRBV5-1 to TRBJ2-3; D might be TRBD2 (6 bases). V lost 5 bases, J lost 0 bases, and 19 bases lay in between. The germline V gene encodes CDR1 SGHRS and CDR2 YFSETQ. CDR3 size: 17 residues. CDR3 coding DNA: TGCGCCAGCAGAAGCGGAACCGGCGGGGCAAGCACAGATACGCAGTATTTT. Translation: CASRSGTGGASTDTQYF. The variable domain in full, with the rest retrieved from reference TRBV5-1 and TRBJ2-3, is KAGVTQTPRYLIKTRGQQVTLSCSPISGHRSVSWYQQTPGQGLQFLFEYFSETQRNKGNFPGRFSGRQFSNSRSEMNVSTLELGDSALYLCASRSGTGGASTDTQYFGPGTRLTVL.

This sequence joins TRBV7-9 and TRBJ1-1, with D possibly being TRBD1 (5 bases). This CDR3 is 12 amino acids long. Per germline, CDR1 SEHNR and CDR2 FQNEAQ (reference sequence). Between the trimmed V and J ends, which lost 5 bases and 6 bases, there was a span of 10 bases. The CDR3 DNA follows: TGTGCCAGCAGCCAAGGGGTGGCTGAAGCTTTCTTT. Its translation is CASSQGVAEAFF. Supplemented by reference TRBV7-9 and TRBJ1-1, the full variable domain reads DTGVSQNPRHKITKRGQNVTFRCDPISEHNRLYWYRQTLGQGPEFLTYFQNEAQLEKSRLLSDRFSAERPKGSFSTLEIQRTEQGDSAMYLCASSQGVAEAFFGQGTRLTVV.

The chain combines TRBV30 with TRBJ2-1, with TRBD2 matching over 10 bases. Unmatched junction bases numbered 12, after V lost 0 bases and J lost 1 base. Germline V lookup: CDR1 GTSNPN, CDR2 SVGIG (reference sequence). The length of the CDR3 is 19 residues. This CDR3 is CAWSVGLAGGLGSYNEQFF. CDR3 bases: TGTGCCTGGAGTGTCGGGTTAGCGGGGGGTCTTGGGTCCTACAATGAGCAGTTCTTC.

V is TRBV29-1 and J is TRBJ1-3, with a weak D call TRBD1 (5 bases). Germline loops: CDR1 SQVTM, CDR2 ANQGSEA. V lost 6 bases and J lost 2, with 14 bases in between. The CDR3 spans 14 residues. Here the CDR3 reads CSVAGGETGNTIYF. The CDR3 bases are TGCAGCGTCGCTGGGGGGGAAACTGGAAACACCATATATTTT.

This rearrangement joins TRBV2 to TRBJ1-1; possibly TRBD1 for D (6 bases). V lost 2 bases and J lost 13, with 23 bases in between. The CDR3 contains 15 residues. CDR1 SNHLY and CDR2 FYNNEI come from the germline V gene. The DNA for the CDR3 is TGTGCCAGCAGTGAAATGGGGCCAGGGGACCCCCGCAATTTCTTT. It encodes CASSEMGPGDPRNFF.

The genes are TRBV28 and TRBJ2-7; TRBD1 is a possible D gene (5 bases). CDR3 length: 14 residues. V was cut by 3 bases and J by 5 bases, with 14 bases left in between. Per germline, CDR1 MDHEN and CDR2 SYDVKM. The CDR3 bases are TGTGCCAGCAGTTTTGGAATCTGGGGCCACGAGCAGTACTTC. Protein: CASSFGIWGHEQYF. Full variable domain (rest looked up from reference TRBV28 and TRBJ2-7): DVKVTQSSRYLVKRTGEKVFLECVQDMDHENMFWYRQDPGLGLRLIYFSYDVKMKEKGDIPEGYSVSREKKERFSLILESASTNQTSMYLCASSFGIWGHEQYFGPGTRLTVT.

The gene calls are TRBV11-2 and TRBJ2-7; the match to TRBD1 covers 9 bases. With 5 bases clipped from V and 2 bases from J, the junction kept 4 bases outside the gene matches. Germline CDR1 reads SGHAT; CDR2 reads FQNNGV. This CDR3 spans 14 amino acids. CDR3 protein: CASSAGQGTYEQYF. The DNA of the CDR3 is TGTGCCAGCAGCGCGGGACAGGGTACCTACGAGCAGTACTTC.

The CDR3 protein is CASSPDRGHTGELFF. CDR3 coding DNA: TGTGCCAGCAGTCCCGACAGGGGTCACACCGGGGAGCTGTTTTTT. The chain carries TRBV11-2 and TRBJ2-2; TRBD1 agrees at 8 bases. Unmatched junction bases numbered 6, after V lost 6 bases and J lost 3 bases. The germline V gene has CDR1 SGHAT and CDR2 FQNNGV. The CDR3 runs to 15 residues.

CDR3 bases: TGTGCCAGCAGCTTAGGCCCGGGCCTTTATAGCAATCAGCCCCAGCATTTT. Translation gives CASSLGPGLYSNQPQHF. The V call is TRBV7-8, the J call TRBJ1-5, with D hard to call. The germline V gene has CDR1 SGHVS and CDR2 FQNEAQ. Between the trimmed V and J ends, which lost 1 base and 0 bases, there was a span of 13 bases. The CDR3 runs 17 residues. The full variable domain, with the rest looked up from reference TRBV7-8 and TRBJ1-5, is GAGVSQSPRYKVAKRGQDVALRCDPISGHVSLFWYQQALGQGPEFLTYFQNEAQLDKSGLPSDRFFAERPEGSVSTLKIQRTQQEDSAVYLCASSLGPGLYSNQPQHFGDGTRLSIL.

The rearrangement uses TRBV6-1 and TRBJ2-1; D is undetermined. V shed 3 bases and J shed 5 bases, with 8 bases lying between them. Germline V gives CDR1 MNHNS, CDR2 SASEGT. The CDR3 consists of 13 residues. The CDR3 DNA reads as TGTGCCAGCAGTGATCCCGGCCACAATGAGCAGTTCTTC. The encoded protein is CASSDPGHNEQFF.

CDR3 sequence: CASSRPSRAYEQYF. The CDR3 nucleotides are TGTGCCAGCAGTCGCCCGAGCAGAGCCTACGAGCAGTACTTC. This chain joins TRBV27 and TRBJ2-7; D is undetermined. The ends were cut back, 5 bases at V and 2 bases at J, with 13 bases in the middle. Germline CDR1 is MNHEY and CDR2 is SMNVEV (reference sequence). This CDR3 comprises 14 residues.

V usage is TRBV9 and J usage is TRBJ2-7; D possibly uses TRBD1 or TRBD2 (6 bases each). The germline gives CDR1 SGDLS, CDR2 YYNGEE. The CDR3 has 14 residues. Trimming took off 4 bases at V and 3 bases at J, with 14 bases between the two ends. The CDR3 protein is CASSSTGGSYEQYF. The CDR3 DNA sequence: TGTGCCAGCAGCTCCACCGGGGGCAGCTACGAGCAGTACTTC. The full variable domain, with the rest looked up from reference TRBV9 and TRBJ2-7, is DSGVTQTPKHLITATGQRVTLRCSPRSGDLSVYWYQQSLDQGLQFLIQYYNGEERAKGNILERFSAQQFPDLHSELNLSSLELGDSALYFCASSSTGGSYEQYFGPGTRLTVT.

The chain is built from TRBV15 and TRBJ1-6; D remains ambiguous. Trimming cost V 3 bases and J 5 bases, with 8 bases left between them. This CDR3 has 14 amino acids. Germline CDR1 and CDR2: LNHNV and YYDKDF (reference sequence). The CDR3 DNA is TGTGCCACCAGCAGTTGGGGTAATAATTCACCCCTCCACTTT. Translation: CATSSWGNNSPLHF.

The chain joins TRBV19 to TRBJ2-7, with 8 bases identical to TRBD1. V was pared by 5 bases and J by 4 bases, with 10 bases of the junction left unmatched. From germline, CDR1 is LNHDA and CDR2 SQIVND (reference sequence). The CDR3 is made up of 15 amino acids. DNA of the CDR3: TGTGCCAGTAGTCCCGGACAGGGCCTACCTTACGAGCAGTACTTC. Translating it yields CASSPGQGLPYEQYF.

This rearrangement joins TRBV6-6 to TRBJ1-1, with 8 bases that match TRBD1. With V trimmed by 6 bases and J by 7 bases, 4 bases remained unmatched. Germline CDR1 is MNHNY and CDR2 is SVGAGI (reference sequence). The CDR3 is 12 amino acids. Here the CDR3 reads CASRRQGLEAFF. The DNA of the CDR3 is TGTGCCAGCAGACGACAGGGGCTTGAAGCTTTCTTT.